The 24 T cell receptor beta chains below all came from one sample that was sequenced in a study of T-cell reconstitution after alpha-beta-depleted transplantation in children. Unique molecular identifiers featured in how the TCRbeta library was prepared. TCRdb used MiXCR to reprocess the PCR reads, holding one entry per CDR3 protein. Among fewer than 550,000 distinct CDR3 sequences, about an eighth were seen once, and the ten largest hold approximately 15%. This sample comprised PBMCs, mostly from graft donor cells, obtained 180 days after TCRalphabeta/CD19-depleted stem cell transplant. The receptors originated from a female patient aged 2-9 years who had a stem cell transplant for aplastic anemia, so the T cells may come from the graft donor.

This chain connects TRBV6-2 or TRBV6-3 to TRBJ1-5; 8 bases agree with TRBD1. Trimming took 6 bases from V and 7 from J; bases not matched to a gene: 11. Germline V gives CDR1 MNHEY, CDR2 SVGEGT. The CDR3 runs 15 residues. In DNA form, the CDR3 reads TGTGCCAGCAGCCGAAGGGCAGGGGGCGTCCAGCCCCAGCATTTT. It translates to CASSRRAGGVQPQHF.

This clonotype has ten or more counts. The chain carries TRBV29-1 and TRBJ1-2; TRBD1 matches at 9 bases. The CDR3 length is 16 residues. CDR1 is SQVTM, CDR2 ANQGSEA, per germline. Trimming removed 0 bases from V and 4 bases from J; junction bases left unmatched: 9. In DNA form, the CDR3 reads TGCAGCGTTGAAGATTGGGGGACAGGGATCCCCTATGGCTACACCTTC. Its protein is CSVEDWGTGIPYGYTF.

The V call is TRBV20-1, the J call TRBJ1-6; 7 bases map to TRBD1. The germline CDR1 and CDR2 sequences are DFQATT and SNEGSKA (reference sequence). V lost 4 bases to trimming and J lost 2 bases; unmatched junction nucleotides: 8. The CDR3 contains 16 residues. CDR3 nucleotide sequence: TGCAGTGCTACCGGACAGGCCCTTGCCTATAATTCACCCCTCCACTTT. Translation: CSATGQALAYNSPLHF.

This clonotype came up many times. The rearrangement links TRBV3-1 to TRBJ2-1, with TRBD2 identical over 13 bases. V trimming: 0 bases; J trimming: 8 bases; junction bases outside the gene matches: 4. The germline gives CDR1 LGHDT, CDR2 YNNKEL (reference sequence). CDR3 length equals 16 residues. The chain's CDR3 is CASSQDRTSGSYEQFF. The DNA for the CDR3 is TGTGCCAGCAGCCAAGATAGGACTAGCGGGAGTTATGAGCAGTTCTTC.

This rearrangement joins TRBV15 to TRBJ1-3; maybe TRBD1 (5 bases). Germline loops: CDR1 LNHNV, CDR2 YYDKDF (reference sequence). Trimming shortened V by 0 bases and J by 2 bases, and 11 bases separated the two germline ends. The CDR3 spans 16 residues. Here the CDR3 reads CATSRDPGSAGNTIYF. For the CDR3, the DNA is TGTGCCACCAGCAGAGATCCAGGGTCAGCTGGAAACACCATATATTTT.

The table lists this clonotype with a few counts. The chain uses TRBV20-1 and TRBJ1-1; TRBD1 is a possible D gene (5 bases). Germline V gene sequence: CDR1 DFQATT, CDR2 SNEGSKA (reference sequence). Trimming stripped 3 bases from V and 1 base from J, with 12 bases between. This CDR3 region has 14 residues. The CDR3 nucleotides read TGCAGTGCTAGCGCCGGGACCGCGAACACTGAAGCTTTCTTT. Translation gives CSASAGTANTEAFF.

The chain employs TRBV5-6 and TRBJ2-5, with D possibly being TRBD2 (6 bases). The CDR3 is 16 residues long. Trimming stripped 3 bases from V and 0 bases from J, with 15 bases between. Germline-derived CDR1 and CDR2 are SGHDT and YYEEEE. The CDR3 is CASSWDFRAYQETQYF. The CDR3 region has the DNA TGTGCCAGCAGCTGGGACTTCCGGGCCTACCAAGAGACCCAGTACTTC.

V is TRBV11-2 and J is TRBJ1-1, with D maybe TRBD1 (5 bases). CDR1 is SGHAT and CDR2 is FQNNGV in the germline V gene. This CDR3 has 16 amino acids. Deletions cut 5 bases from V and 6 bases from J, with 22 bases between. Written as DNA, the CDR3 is TGTGCCAGCAGCCATTTCGGGGGGGTTAAGAGGGCTGAAGCTTTCTTT. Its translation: CASSHFGGVKRAEAFF.

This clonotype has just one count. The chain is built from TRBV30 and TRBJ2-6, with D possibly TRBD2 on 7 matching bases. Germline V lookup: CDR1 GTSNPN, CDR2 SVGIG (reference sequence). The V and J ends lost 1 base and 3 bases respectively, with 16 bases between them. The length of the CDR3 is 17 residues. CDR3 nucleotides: TGTGCCTGGAGTGGCGGGGGCGGGAGTCGTGGGGCCAACGTCCTGACTTTC. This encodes CAWSGGGGSRGANVLTF. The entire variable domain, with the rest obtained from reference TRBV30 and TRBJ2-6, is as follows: SQTIHQWPATLVQPVGSPLSLECTVEGTSNPNLYWYRQAAGRGLQLLFYSVGIGQISSEVPQNLSASRPQDRQFILSSKKLLLSDSGFYLCAWSGGGGSRGANVLTFGAGSRLTVL.

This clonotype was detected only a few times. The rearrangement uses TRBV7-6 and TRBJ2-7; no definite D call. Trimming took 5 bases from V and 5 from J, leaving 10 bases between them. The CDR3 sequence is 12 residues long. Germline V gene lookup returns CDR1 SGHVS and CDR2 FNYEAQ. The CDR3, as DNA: TGTGCCAGCAGCGAACCAGAAGACGAGCAGTACTTC. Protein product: CASSEPEDEQYF.

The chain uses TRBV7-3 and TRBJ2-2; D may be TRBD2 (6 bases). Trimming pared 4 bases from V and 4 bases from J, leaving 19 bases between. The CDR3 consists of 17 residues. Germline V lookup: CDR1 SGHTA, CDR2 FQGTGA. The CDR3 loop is CASSSSGRRGGTGELFF. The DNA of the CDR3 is TGTGCCAGCAGCTCCTCTGGTCGGAGGGGAGGCACCGGGGAGCTGTTTTTT. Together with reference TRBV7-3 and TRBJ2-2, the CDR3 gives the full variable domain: GAGVSQTPSNKVTEKGKYVELRCDPISGHTALYWYRQSLGQGPEFLIYFQGTGAADDSGLPNDRFFAVRPEGSVSTLKIQRTERGDSAVYLCASSSSGRRGGTGELFFGEGSRLTVL.

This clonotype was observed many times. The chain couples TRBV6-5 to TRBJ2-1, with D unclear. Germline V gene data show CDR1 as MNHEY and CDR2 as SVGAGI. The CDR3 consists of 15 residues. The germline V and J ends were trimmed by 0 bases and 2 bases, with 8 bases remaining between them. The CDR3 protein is CASSYSTPTYNEQFF. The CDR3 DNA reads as TGTGCCAGCAGTTACTCGACACCCACCTACAATGAGCAGTTCTTC.

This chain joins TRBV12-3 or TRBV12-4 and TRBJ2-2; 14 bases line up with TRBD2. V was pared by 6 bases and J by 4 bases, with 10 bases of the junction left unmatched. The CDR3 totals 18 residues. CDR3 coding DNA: TGTGCCAGCAGACTCGGGACTAGCGGGAGTCGCGGCACCGGGGAGCTGTTTTTT. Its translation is CASRLGTSGSRGTGELFF.

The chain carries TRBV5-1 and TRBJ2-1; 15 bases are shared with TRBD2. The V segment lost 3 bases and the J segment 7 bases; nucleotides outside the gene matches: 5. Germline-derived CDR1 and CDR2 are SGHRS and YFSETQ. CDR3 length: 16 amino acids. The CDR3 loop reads CASSSPGTSGRNEQFF. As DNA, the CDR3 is TGCGCCAGCAGCTCCCCCGGGACTAGCGGGAGGAATGAGCAGTTCTTC. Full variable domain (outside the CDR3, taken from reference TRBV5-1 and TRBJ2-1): KAGVTQTPRYLIKTRGQQVTLSCSPISGHRSVSWYQQTPGQGLQFLFEYFSETQRNKGNFPGRFSGRQFSNSRSEMNVSTLELGDSALYLCASSSPGTSGRNEQFFGPGTRLTVL.

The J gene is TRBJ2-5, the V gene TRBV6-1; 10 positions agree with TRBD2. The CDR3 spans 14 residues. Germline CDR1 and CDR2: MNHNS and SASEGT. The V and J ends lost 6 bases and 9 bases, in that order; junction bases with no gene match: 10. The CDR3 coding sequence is TGTGCCAGCAGACCCGGGACTAGCGCGAGAGCCCAGTACTTC. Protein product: CASRPGTSARAQYF.

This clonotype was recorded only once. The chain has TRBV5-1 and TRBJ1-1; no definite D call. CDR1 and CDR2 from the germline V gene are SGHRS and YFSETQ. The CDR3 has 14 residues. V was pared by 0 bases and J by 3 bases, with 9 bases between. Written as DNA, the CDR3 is TGCGCCAGCAGCTTGGACTGGGAGGACACTGAAGCTTTCTTT. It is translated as CASSLDWEDTEAFF.

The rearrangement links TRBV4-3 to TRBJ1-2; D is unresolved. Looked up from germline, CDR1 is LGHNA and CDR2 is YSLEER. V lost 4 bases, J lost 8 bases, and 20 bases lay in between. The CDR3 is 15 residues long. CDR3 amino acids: CASSPVKAPWAGYTF. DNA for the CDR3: TGCGCCAGCAGCCCCGTAAAGGCACCGTGGGCGGGCTACACCTTC.

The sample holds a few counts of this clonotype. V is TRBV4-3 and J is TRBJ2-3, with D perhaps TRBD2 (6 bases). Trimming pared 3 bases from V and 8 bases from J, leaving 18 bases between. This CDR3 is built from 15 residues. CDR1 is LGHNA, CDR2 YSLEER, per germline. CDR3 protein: CASSHIPGGAATQYF. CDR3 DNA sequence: TGCGCCAGCAGCCATATCCCCGGGGGTGCGGCTACGCAGTATTTT.

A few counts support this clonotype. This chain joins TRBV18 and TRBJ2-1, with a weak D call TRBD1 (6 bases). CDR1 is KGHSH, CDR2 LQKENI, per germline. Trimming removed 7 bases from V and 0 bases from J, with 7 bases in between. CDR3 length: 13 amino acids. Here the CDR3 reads CASFRGSYNEQFF. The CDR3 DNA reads TGTGCCAGCTTCAGGGGCTCCTACAATGAGCAGTTCTTC.

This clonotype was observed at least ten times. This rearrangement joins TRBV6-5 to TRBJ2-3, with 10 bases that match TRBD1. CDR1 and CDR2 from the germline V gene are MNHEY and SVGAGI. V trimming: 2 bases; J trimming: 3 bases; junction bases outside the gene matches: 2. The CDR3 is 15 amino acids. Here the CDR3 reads CASSYPGQGTDTQYF. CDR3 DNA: TGTGCCAGCAGTTACCCGGGACAGGGGACAGATACGCAGTATTTT.

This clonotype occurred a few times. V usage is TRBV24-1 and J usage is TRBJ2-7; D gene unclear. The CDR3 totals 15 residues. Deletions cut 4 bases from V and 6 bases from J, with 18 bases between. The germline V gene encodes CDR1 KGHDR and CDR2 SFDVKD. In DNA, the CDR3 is TGTGCCACCAGTGAGTACGATGATTGTATTCGCGAGCAGTACTTC. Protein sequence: CATSEYDDCIREQYF.

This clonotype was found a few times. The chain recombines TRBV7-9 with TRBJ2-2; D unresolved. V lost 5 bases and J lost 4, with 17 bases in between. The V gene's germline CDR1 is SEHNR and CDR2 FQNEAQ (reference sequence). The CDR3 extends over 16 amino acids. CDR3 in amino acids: CASSQLRSASTGELFF. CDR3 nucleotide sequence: TGTGCCAGCAGCCAACTTCGATCAGCTAGCACCGGGGAGCTGTTTTTT.

This CDR3 reads CSVELRSYNEQFF. Here the CDR3 DNA reads TGCAGCGTTGAGCTACGCTCCTACAATGAGCAGTTCTTC. The chain uses TRBV29-1 and TRBJ2-1; unclear D gene. CDR3 length equals 13 residues. V was cut by 3 bases and J by 0 bases, with 6 bases left in between. Germline V CDR1 and CDR2: SQVTM, ANQGSEA.

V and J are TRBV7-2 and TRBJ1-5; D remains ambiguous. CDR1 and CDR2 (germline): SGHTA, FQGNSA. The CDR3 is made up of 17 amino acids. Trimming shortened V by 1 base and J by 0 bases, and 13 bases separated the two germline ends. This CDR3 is CASSLVGGQYSNQPQHF. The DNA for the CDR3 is TGTGCCAGCAGCTTAGTCGGAGGTCAATATAGCAATCAGCCCCAGCATTTT.